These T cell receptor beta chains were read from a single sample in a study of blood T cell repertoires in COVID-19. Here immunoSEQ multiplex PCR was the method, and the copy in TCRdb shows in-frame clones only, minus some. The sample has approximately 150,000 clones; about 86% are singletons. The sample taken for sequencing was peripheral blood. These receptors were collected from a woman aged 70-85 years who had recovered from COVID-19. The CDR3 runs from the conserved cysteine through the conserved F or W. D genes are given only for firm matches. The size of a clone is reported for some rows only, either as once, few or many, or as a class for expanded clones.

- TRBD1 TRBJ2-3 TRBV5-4 CASSLEGAWSTDTQYF TGTGCCAGCAGCTTGGAGGGGGCTTGGAGCACAGATACGCAGTATTTT
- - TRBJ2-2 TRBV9 CASRPPGLGDGELFF TGTGCCAGCAGGCCACCGGGACTGGGGGACGGGGAGCTGTTTTTT
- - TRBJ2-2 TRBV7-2 CASSPRPQWGLNTGELFF TGTGCCAGCAGCCCACGCCCTCAGTGGGGCCTTAACACCGGGGAGCTGTTTTTT
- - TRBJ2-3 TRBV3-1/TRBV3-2 CASSQAGQRRTDTQYF TGTGCCAGCAGCCAGGCAGGACAGAGACGCACAGATACGCAGTATTTT
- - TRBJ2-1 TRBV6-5 CASSLGADSYNEQFF TGTGCCAGCAGTTTGGGGGCTGACTCCTACAATGAGCAGTTCTTC
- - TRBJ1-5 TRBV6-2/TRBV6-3 CASSYSRANKGNQPQHF TGTGCCAGCAGTTACTCGCGGGCCAACAAGGGTAATCAGCCCCAGCATTTT
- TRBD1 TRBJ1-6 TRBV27 CASSLGQGAYSPLHF TGTGCCAGCAGTTTGGGACAGGGGGCGTATTCACCCCTCCACTTT
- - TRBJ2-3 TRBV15 CATSLRTADTQYF TGTGCCACCAGTCTCAGGACAGCAGATACGCAGTATTTT
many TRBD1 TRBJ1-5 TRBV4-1 CASSQVDRVEQPQHF TGCGCCAGCAGCCAAGTCGACAGGGTTGAGCAGCCCCAGCATTTT
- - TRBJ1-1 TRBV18 CASSPLKGVGSLNTEAFF TGTGCCAGCTCACCACTTAAGGGGGTGGGCAGTTTGAACACTGAAGCTTTCTTT
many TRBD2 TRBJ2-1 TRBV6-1 CASSEVPGTSGGRDNEQFF TGTGCCAGCAGTGAAGTCCCCGGGACTAGCGGGGGGCGGGACAATGAGCAGTTCTTC
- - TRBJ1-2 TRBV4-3 CASSQEVHRVGGYTF TGCGCCAGCAGCCAAGAAGTTCACAGGGTGGGCGGCTACACCTTC
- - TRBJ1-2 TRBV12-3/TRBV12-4 CASSLGGGGGYTF TGTGCCAGCAGTTTAGGAGGGGGTGGTGGCTACACCTTC
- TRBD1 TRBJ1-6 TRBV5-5 CASSLWGPGTGNSPLHF TGTGCCAGCAGCTTGTGGGGCCCCGGGACAGGGAATTCACCCCTCCACTTT
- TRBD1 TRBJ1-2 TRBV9 CASSVAPGQGYGYTF TGTGCCAGCAGCGTAGCCCCGGGACAGGGCTATGGCTACACCTTC
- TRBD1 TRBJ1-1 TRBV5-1 CASSLRLGTGALAMNTEAFF TGCGCCAGCAGCTTACGCCTGGGGACAGGGGCTTTGGCCATGAACACTGAAGCTTTCTTT
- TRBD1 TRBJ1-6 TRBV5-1 CASSPQTGVGSPLHF TGCGCCAGCAGCCCCCAGACAGGGGTGGGTTCACCCCTCCACTTT
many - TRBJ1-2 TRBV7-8 CASSPTGGYGYTF TGTGCCAGCAGCCCGACGGGGGGGTATGGCTACACCTTC
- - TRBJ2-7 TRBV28 CASTPRPGARRSQGNHYEQYF TGTGCCAGCACCCCCCGGCCCGGCGCACGCCGAAGCCAGGGGAACCACTACGAGCAGTACTTC
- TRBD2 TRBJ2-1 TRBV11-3 CASSLDGSAGARGEQFF TGTGCCAGCAGCTTAGATGGGTCGGCGGGAGCAAGAGGGGAGCAGTTCTTC
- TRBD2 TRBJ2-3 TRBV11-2 CASSRSGANTDTQYF TGTGCCAGCAGCCGTAGCGGGGCGAACACAGATACGCAGTATTTT
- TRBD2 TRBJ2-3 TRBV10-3 CAITDPRWSGASDTQYF TGTGCCATCACCGACCCACGGTGGAGCGGGGCCTCAGATACGCAGTATTTT
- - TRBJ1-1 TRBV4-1 CASSYRQDRMNTEAFF TGCGCCAGCAGCTATCGACAGGACCGCATGAACACTGAAGCTTTCTTT
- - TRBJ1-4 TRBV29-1 CSVGPGGTNEKLFF TGCAGCGTTGGCCCTGGGGGGACTAATGAAAAACTGTTTTTT
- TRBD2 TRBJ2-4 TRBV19 CATSRGDLKNIQYF TGTGCCACCTCACGGGGGGACCTCAAAAACATTCAGTACTTC
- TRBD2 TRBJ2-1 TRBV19 CASRRASGFLRYNEQFF TGTGCCAGTAGGAGGGCTAGCGGATTTCTCAGATACAATGAGCAGTTCTTC
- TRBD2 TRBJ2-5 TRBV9 CASSARGGRLETQYF TGTGCCAGCAGCGCCCGCGGGGGGCGGTTAGAGACCCAGTACTTC
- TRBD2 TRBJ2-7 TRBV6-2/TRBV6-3 CASSYYGLAYEQYF TGTGCCAGCAGTTACTACGGACTAGCCTACGAGCAGTACTTC
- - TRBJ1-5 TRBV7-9 CASSFGANQPQHF TGTGCCAGCAGCTTTGGGGCGAATCAGCCCCAGCATTTT
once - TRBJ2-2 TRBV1 CTSSQGGGLADPRNTGELFF TGCACCAGCAGCCAAGGAGGGGGACTAGCGGACCCCAGGAACACCGGGGAGCTGTTTTTT
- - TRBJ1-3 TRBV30 CACTVLTSGNTIYF TGTGCCTGCACCGTCCTGACTTCTGGAAACACCATATATTTT
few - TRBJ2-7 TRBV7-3 CASSLSGSRSEQYF TGTGCCAGCAGCTTAAGCGGCAGCCGGAGCGAGCAGTACTTC
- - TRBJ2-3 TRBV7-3 CASSLKPAWGGTAPRPDTQYF TGTGCCAGCAGCTTAAAACCCGCGTGGGGCGGGACAGCCCCCCGGCCAGATACGCAGTATTTT
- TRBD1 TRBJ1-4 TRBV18 CASSPTGTGNEKLFF TGTGCCAGCTCACCAACCGGGACAGGGAATGAAAAACTGTTTTTT
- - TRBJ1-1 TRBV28 CASSSTPGSMNTEAFF TGTGCCAGCAGTTCTACGCCGGGGTCCATGAACACTGAAGCTTTCTTT
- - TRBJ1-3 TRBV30 CAWTRTASSGNTIYF TGTGCCTGGACCCGGACAGCCAGCTCTGGAAACACCATATATTTT
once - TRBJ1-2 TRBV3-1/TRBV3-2 CASSQTGTHGYTF TGTGCCAGCAGCCAGACCGGGACTCATGGCTACACCTTC
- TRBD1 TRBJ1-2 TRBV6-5 CASRPQGGYGYTF TGTGCCAGCAGGCCTCAGGGGGGCTATGGCTACACCTTC
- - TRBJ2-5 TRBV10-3 CAISEPQETQYF TGTGCCATCAGTGAGCCACAAGAGACCCAGTACTTC